Below, 21 T cell receptor beta chains from the same sample are listed, as sequenced in a study of sequential checkpoint blockade in melanoma. Treatment indicated: randomized to nivolumab then ipilimumab (arm A) or the reverse (arm B). This table comes from immunoSEQ multiplex PCR, and its TCRdb copy is limited to in-frame clones, with some not included. This sample has 40,000 or so clones; roughly 32% occur once, and the top ten carry about 1.6%. Source: tumor tissue (inferred from file names), taken from a patient given nivolumab and ipilimumab in sequence. Every receptor here comes from a human donor with melanoma.

This clone was detected only a few times. This rearrangement joins TRBV6-8 to TRBJ1-4, with a tentative D call TRBD1 (5 bases). V shed 0 bases and J shed 0 bases, with 14 bases lying between them. Germline loops: CDR1 MNHGY, CDR2 SAAAGT. The CDR3 runs to 18 residues. CDR3 nucleotide sequence: TGTGCCAGCAGTTACTCGGGAGGGAGGGGTGCAACTAATGAAAAACTGTTTTTT. Translating it yields CASSYSGGRGATNEKLFF.

This chain links TRBV30 with TRBJ1-3, with D hard to call. Germline assignment: CDR1 GTSNPN and CDR2 SVGIG (reference sequence). The V gene lost 4 bases and the J gene lost 2 bases, with 6 bases spanning the gap. This CDR3 comprises 12 residues. CDR3 coding DNA: TGTGCCTGGATCCGGGCTGGAAACACCATATATTTT. Its translation: CAWIRAGNTIYF. The whole variable domain, filled in from reference TRBV30 and TRBJ1-3, reads SQTIHQWPATLVQPVGSPLSLECTVEGTSNPNLYWYRQAAGRGLQLLFYSVGIGQISSEVPQNLSASRPQDRQFILSSKKLLLSDSGFYLCAWIRAGNTIYFGEGSWLTVV.

The V and J genes are TRBV7-4 and TRBJ2-5; no firm D call. The CDR3 runs to 13 residues. Germline CDR1 reads SGHVT; CDR2 reads SQSDAQ. Deletions cut 2 bases from V and 1 base from J, with 5 bases between. The CDR3 DNA reads as TGTGCCAGCAGCTTAAGTCCCCAAGAGACCCAGTACTTC. Residues: CASSLSPQETQYF.

This clone was seen a handful of times. The chain carries TRBV12-5 and TRBJ1-1, with a weak D call TRBD1 (5 bases). Germline loops: CDR1 LGHNT, CDR2 FRNRAP. The CDR3 runs 15 residues. The CDR3 sequence: CASTTGRATNTEAFF. Here the CDR3 DNA reads TGTGCCAGCACCACGGGACGGGCCACGAACACTGAAGCTTTCTTT.

The table lists this clone with many counts. The rearrangement links TRBV11-3 to TRBJ2-2, with D possibly matching TRBD1 (6 bases). V was cut by 4 bases and J by 5 bases, with 14 bases left in between. Germline CDR1 is SGHNT and CDR2 is YENEEA. The CDR3 contains 15 residues. CDR3 protein: CASSYVGQRTGELFF. The DNA of the CDR3 is TGTGCCAGCAGCTACGTAGGACAGAGGACCGGGGAGCTGTTTTTT. The full variable domain, in which reference TRBV11-3 and TRBJ2-2 provide the parts outside the CDR3, is EAGVVQSPRYKIIEKKQPVAFWCNPISGHNTLYWYLQNLGQGPELLIRYENEEAVDDSQLPKDRFSAERLKGVDSTLKIQPAELGDSAVYLCASSYVGQRTGELFFGEGSRLTVL.

V gene TRBV12-2 combines with J gene TRBJ1-1. TRBV12-2 is noted as a pseudogene. There are 14 residues in the CDR3. The CDR3 region has the DNA TGTGCAAGTCGCCCGCGGCGGGGGTTCACTGAAGCTTTCTTT. Translated: CASRPRRGFTEAFF.

This clone has just a few counts. The chain is built from TRBV11-3 and TRBJ1-6, with TRBD1 matching 9 bases. The germline V gene encodes CDR1 SGHNT and CDR2 YENEEA. The CDR3 is 14 amino acids. With V trimmed by 3 bases and J by 10 bases, 4 bases remained unmatched. The CDR3 spells CASSLGQGFSPLHF. CDR3 nucleotide sequence: TGTGCCAGCAGCTTGGGACAGGGTTTCTCACCCCTCCACTTT.

The chain carries TRBV11-3 and TRBJ1-5; 10 bases line up with TRBD1. V lost 5 bases and J lost 5; bases outside the gene matches: 6. Germline values: CDR1 SGHNT, CDR2 YENEEA. The CDR3 extends over 15 amino acids. The CDR3 loop reads CASSQDRGGDQPQHF. The DNA of the CDR3 is TGTGCCAGCAGCCAGGACAGGGGGGGGGATCAGCCCCAGCATTTT.

The count of this clone is one. V usage is TRBV18 and J usage is TRBJ1-1; a possible D gene is TRBD1 (6 bases). Germline V gene sequence: CDR1 KGHSH, CDR2 LQKENI. V lost 3 bases to trimming and J lost 11 bases, with 16 bases between them. This CDR3 comprises 13 residues. CDR3 in amino acids: CASSPKRTEGAFF. The DNA of the CDR3 is TGTGCCAGCTCACCGAAGAGGACAGAGGGGGCTTTCTTT.

This chain joins TRBV30 and TRBJ1-3, with a tentative D call TRBD1 (5 bases). The CDR3 totals 13 residues. V lost 5 bases, J lost 3 bases, and 11 bases lay in between. Germline V gene data show CDR1 as GTSNPN and CDR2 as SVGIG (reference sequence). CDR3 sequence reads: CAWDQGYGNTIYF. CDR3 sequence (DNA): TGTGCCTGGGACCAGGGTTATGGAAACACCATATATTTT.

The chain has TRBV25-1 and TRBJ1-1; D not resolved. The CDR3 has 15 amino acids. With 4 bases removed from V and 1 base from J, the gap between germline ends came to 13 bases. Germline V gene lookup returns CDR1 MGHDK and CDR2 SYGVNS. In DNA form, the CDR3 reads TGTGCCAGCAGTGTTGTTGGCAGTTGGAACACTGAAGCTTTCTTT. Residues: CASSVVGSWNTEAFF.

V gene TRBV19 combines with J gene TRBJ1-5, with 7 nucleotides matching TRBD1. The CDR3 has 15 residues. Germline lookup yields CDR1 LNHDA and CDR2 SQIVND (reference sequence). After removal of 4 bases from V and 5 bases from J, the junction contained 8 bases not matched to a gene. The CDR3 protein is CASSTRNRGDQPQHF. CDR3 DNA sequence: TGTGCCAGTAGTACCCGCAACAGGGGTGATCAGCCCCAGCATTTT.

The chain uses TRBV6-8 and TRBJ2-2; TRBD1 agrees at 9 bases. The ends lost 6 bases at V and 6 bases at J; junction bases unmatched: 8. This CDR3 has 15 residues. The germline V gene encodes CDR1 MNHGY and CDR2 SAAAGT. This chain's CDR3 is CASSRGQGPSGELFF. In DNA, the CDR3 is TGTGCCAGCAGCCGCGGACAGGGGCCCTCCGGGGAGCTGTTTTTT.

About this clone: One end of the junction does not line up with germline, which may come from a read error. One or more bases were not read clearly; the residue they encode is written X. The chain combines TRBV15 with TRBJ2-5; 8 positions agree with TRBD2. This CDR3 has 15 amino acids. Germline CDR1 LNHNV, CDR2 YYDKDF (reference sequence). The CDR3 region is CXTSEATAGEETQYF. Written as DNA, the CDR3 is TGTGYCACCAGCGAAGCGACAGCGGGAGAGGAGACCCAGTACTTC.

The rearrangement links TRBV5-1 to TRBJ2-1; 9 bases are a match to TRBD2. Unmatched junction bases numbered 7, after V lost 4 bases and J lost 5 bases. The CDR3 has 15 amino acids. Germline V lookup: CDR1 SGHRS, CDR2 YFSETQ. This chain's CDR3 is CASSLSGTSNNEQFF. The CDR3 DNA sequence: TGCGCCAGCAGCCTCTCCGGGACTAGCAACAATGAGCAGTTCTTC.

The chain links TRBV19 to TRBJ1-2; D is unresolved. The CDR3 totals 14 residues. The germline V gene encodes CDR1 LNHDA and CDR2 SQIVND (reference sequence). The V and J ends lost 8 bases and 2 bases respectively, with 15 bases between them. The CDR3 is CASDGFGSNYGYTF. The CDR3 nucleotides read TGTGCCAGTGACGGGTTCGGGTCCAACTATGGCTACACCTTC.

This chain connects TRBV19 to TRBJ1-2, with D hard to call. V gave up 5 bases and J gave up 5 bases, with 9 bases separating them. CDR1 and CDR2 from the germline V gene are LNHDA and SQIVND (reference sequence). The CDR3 has 12 residues. The CDR3, as DNA: TGTGCCAGTAGTCCTGGTCAGTATGGCTACACCTTC. Its protein product is CASSPGQYGYTF.

The chain has TRBV6-8 and TRBJ1-4; D not certain. The CDR3 is 15 amino acids. Trimming took 10 bases from V and 2 from J, leaving 17 bases between them. Germline V lookup: CDR1 MNHGY, CDR2 SAAAGT. CDR3 region: CATTRGSPTNEKLFF. The CDR3 DNA follows: TGTGCCACCACACGAGGTTCCCCCACTAATGAAAAACTGTTTTTT.

The gene calls are TRBV30 and TRBJ1-1; 7 bases match TRBD1. This CDR3 comprises 12 residues. The ends lost 3 bases at V and 8 bases at J; junction bases unmatched: 6. From germline, CDR1 is GTSNPN and CDR2 SVGIG (reference sequence). DNA for the CDR3: TGTGCCTGGAGCAAACGGACAGGAGAAGCTTTCTTT. As protein: CAWSKRTGEAFF.

The chain has TRBV29-1 and TRBJ2-7, with TRBD2 matching over 14 bases. This CDR3 has 17 residues. J was trimmed by 0 bases and V by 4 bases; bases with no gene match: 8. Looked up from germline, CDR1 is SQVTM and CDR2 is ANQGSEA. This CDR3 is CSVAGLAGALGSYEQYF. For the CDR3, the DNA is TGCAGCGTTGCGGGACTAGCGGGGGCCCTTGGCTCCTACGAGCAGTACTTC.

This rearrangement joins TRBV9 to TRBJ2-5; TRBD1 agrees at 10 bases. Germline V gene lookup returns CDR1 SGDLS and CDR2 YYNGEE. The V segment lost 7 bases and the J segment 3 bases; nucleotides outside the gene matches: 3. The CDR3 has 13 amino acids. CDR3 amino acids: CASATGGEETQYF. DNA of the CDR3: TGTGCCAGCGCGACAGGGGGCGAAGAGACCCAGTACTTC.